The sequence of this TCR beta chain was determined in a study of T-cell reconstitution after alpha-beta-depleted transplantation in children. This clonotype was recorded a few times. Researchers prepared the TCRbeta library using unique molecular identifiers, the study reports. TCRdb ran MiXCR on the PCR reads and lists one entry per CDR3 protein. The repertoire has a few hundred thousand distinct CDR3 sequences, around 20% of them found once; the top ten carry approximately 3.8%. Germline V lookup: CDR1 SGHTA, CDR2 FQGNSA. V lost 1 base and J lost 8; bases outside the gene matches: 9. The CDR3 extends over 16 amino acids.

This sequence was found in a human donor who donated a stem cell graft to a child with acute myeloid leukemia. The V call is TRBV7-2, the J call TRBJ2-1; TRBD2 aligns across 9 bases. Sequences were derived from PBMCs from the stem cell graft donor, sampled from the stem cell graft. The CDR3 protein is CASSLVAGVNGDEQFF. The CDR3 nucleotides read TGTGCCAGCAGCTTAGTAGCGGGAGTAAATGGGGATGAGCAGTTCTTC. Using reference TRBV7-2 and TRBJ2-1 for the parts outside the CDR3, the full variable domain is GAGVSQSPSNKVTEKGKDVELRCDPISGHTALYWYRQSLGQGLEFLIYFQGNSAPDKSGLPSDRFSAERTGGSVSTLTIQRTQQEDSAVYLCASSLVAGVNGDEQFFGPGTRLTVL.